This T cell receptor (beta chain) was profiled in a study of vaccination and CD4 T cells after COVID-19. TCRdb passed the PCR reads through MiXCR, listing each CDR3 protein once. The data show about 21,000 distinct CDR3 sequences, with roughly 56% seen just once and 0.99% held by the top ten. The CDR3 has 17 amino acids. Germline CDR1 is MRHNA and CDR2 is SNTAGT. V lost 0 bases and J 7 bases, leaving 21 bases between the germline ends. Sequenced here: CD4+ T cells from blood, sampled before SARS-CoV-2 vaccination. The receptor was isolated from a human donor who had recovered from COVID-19. The chain couples TRBV6-4 to TRBJ1-1; no definite D call. This CDR3 is CASSDSRERGPHDEAFF. The CDR3 DNA sequence: TGTGCCAGCAGTGACTCGAGGGAGAGAGGGCCACATGATGAAGCTTTCTTT.